The 13 T cell receptor beta chains presented below share a single source sample, sequenced in a study of early T cells in non-severe SARS-CoV-2 infection (dated by TCRdb to about 2021). The library relied on 5' RACE. TCRdb shows the sequencer as NextSeq 500. TCRdb handled the public reads itself, with Q25 trimming in fastp and clone calling in MiXCR, and kept productive beta chains. Each entry merges the rows of one CDR3 protein and shows their most common DNA and genes. This sample lists about 60,000 distinct CDR3 sequences; around 5.2% were detected once. In total, the top ten clones hold roughly 7% of the sample. Source material: whole blood. All receptors come from an adult who was a healthcare worker with PCR-confirmed SARS-CoV-2 infection or an uninfected control (not recorded which).

In this sample, this clonotype turned up many times. The rearrangement uses TRBV19 and TRBJ2-2; 11 positions agree with TRBD1. The germline CDR1 and CDR2 sequences are LNHDA and SQIVND (reference sequence). V shed 11 bases, J shed 4 bases, and the junction held 6 bases outside the gene matches. CDR3 length: 14 amino acids. The CDR3 reads CAGRGTGGTGELFF. In DNA form, the CDR3 reads TGTGCCGGCCGAGGGACAGGGGGCACCGGGGAGCTGTTTTTT.

This clonotype came up many times. The chain carries TRBV7-8 and TRBJ2-7, with D perhaps matching TRBD2 (6 bases). The CDR3 runs 15 residues. Germline V CDR1 and CDR2: SGHVS, FQNEAQ. V lost 3 bases and J 5 bases, leaving 17 bases between the germline ends. The CDR3 region is CASSFVSGGPDEQYF. For the CDR3, the DNA is TGTGCCAGCAGCTTCGTTTCCGGGGGACCCGACGAGCAGTACTTC.

This clonotype was recorded many times. V is TRBV18 and J is TRBJ2-7; perhaps TRBD2 as D (6 bases). Germline CDR1 reads KGHSH; CDR2 reads LQKENI. The CDR3 covers 15 residues. Between the trimmed V and J ends, which lost 1 base and 4 bases, there was a span of 14 bases. The CDR3 nucleotides are TGTGCCAGCTCACCACAAACCGGGACTGCTTACGAGCAGTACTTC. Amino acid sequence: CASSPQTGTAYEQYF.

This clonotype was seen many times. CDR3 protein: CASNLMGNTEAFF. The CDR3 DNA reads as TGTGCCAGCAATTTAATGGGGAACACTGAAGCTTTCTTT. This chain joins TRBV6-1 and TRBJ1-1, with D unresolved. The CDR3 loop spans 13 amino acids. Germline V lookup: CDR1 MNHNS, CDR2 SASEGT. Trimming stripped 7 bases from V and 1 base from J, with 10 bases between.

At least ten counts were recorded for this clonotype. V is TRBV13 and J is TRBJ2-1; TRBD2 matches 8 bases. With V trimmed by 4 bases and J by 0 bases, 11 bases remained unmatched. CDR3 length: 18 residues. Germline values: CDR1 PRHDT, CDR2 FYEKMQ (reference sequence). CDR3 protein: CASSSPPLAGTSYNEQFF. As DNA, the CDR3 is TGTGCCAGCAGCTCACCACCTTTAGCGGGAACCTCCTACAATGAGCAGTTCTTC.

In this sample, this clonotype turned up many times. This rearrangement joins TRBV12-5 to TRBJ2-3; D not resolved. Between the trimmed V and J ends, which lost 4 bases and 9 bases, there was a span of 11 bases. CDR1 is LGHNT, CDR2 FRNRAP, per germline. The CDR3 contains 12 residues. The chain's CDR3 is CASGSTGITQYF. In DNA form, the CDR3 reads TGTGCTAGTGGTTCGACCGGAATCACGCAGTATTTT.

This clonotype came up many times. The chain is built from TRBV2 and TRBJ2-7; tentative D call: TRBD2 (5 bases). The CDR3 has 13 residues. Germline CDR1 reads SNHLY; CDR2 reads FYNNEI. V was clipped by 5 bases and J by 3 bases, with 11 bases between them. The CDR3 DNA follows: TGTGCCAGCAGTTTACTAGAGATCTACGAGCAGTACTTC. Protein sequence: CASSLLEIYEQYF.

About this clonotype: This may be a read error: a much more frequent sequence differs by one nucleotide. This chain links TRBV6-6 with TRBJ1-2, with D possibly matching TRBD1 (5 bases). The CDR3 runs to 16 residues. The germline V gene has CDR1 MNHNY and CDR2 SVGAGI (reference sequence). CDR3: CASSYSLTVGNDGYTF. CDR3 in DNA: TGTGCCAGCAGTTACTCCCTGACAGTGGGTAACGATGGCTACACCTTC.

This clonotype appeared many times. The chain carries TRBV27 and TRBJ2-4; 8 bases agree with TRBD1. In germline, CDR1 is MNHEY, CDR2 SMNVEV (reference sequence). The CDR3 is 13 residues long. The V gene end was trimmed by 2 bases and the J gene end by 6 bases; junction bases not matched to a gene: 0. The CDR3 DNA is TGTGCCAGCAGTTTACAGGGGGCAAACATTCAGTACTTC. The encoded protein is CASSLQGANIQYF.

The chain combines TRBV5-6 with TRBJ2-2, with 11 bases lining up with TRBD2. The ends lost 2 bases at V and 3 bases at J; junction bases unmatched: 0. The V gene's germline CDR1 is SGHDT and CDR2 YYEEEE. This CDR3 spans 15 amino acids. CDR3 in DNA: TGTGCCAGCAGCTTTAGCGGGAGGGACACCGGGGAGCTGTTTTTT. Its protein is CASSFSGRDTGELFF.

This chain links TRBV4-3 with TRBJ2-7; D is unclear. The CDR3 runs 16 residues. Germline V gives CDR1 LGHNA, CDR2 YSLEER. Trimming left V 0 bases short and J 0 bases short, with 12 bases between. The CDR3 DNA follows: TGCGCCAGCAGCCAAGATATTGATAGGAGCTCCTACGAGCAGTACTTC. Its protein is CASSQDIDRSSYEQYF.

This clonotype was detected many times. The rearrangement joins TRBV4-1 to TRBJ1-5, with D unresolved. The CDR3 totals 16 residues. Trimming shortened V by 1 base and J by 4 bases, and 14 bases separated the two germline ends. The germline CDR1 and CDR2 sequences are MGHRA and YSYEKL. The CDR3 loop is CASSQAYRVSNQPQHF. The CDR3 region has the DNA TGCGCCAGCAGCCAAGCGTATCGGGTTAGTAATCAGCCCCAGCATTTT.

In this sample, this clonotype turned up many times. The J gene is TRBJ2-7, the V gene TRBV7-2, with 11 positions matching TRBD1. Germline V gene sequence: CDR1 SGHTA, CDR2 FQGNSA. This CDR3 is 12 amino acids long. Trimming at V came to 4 bases and at J to 9 bases, leaving 2 bases not matched to a gene. The CDR3, as DNA: TGTGCCAGCAGCTGGGACAGGGGGGGGCAGTACTTC. This codes for CASSWDRGGQYF.